This TCR beta chain was captured in a study of T-cell reconstitution after alpha-beta-depleted transplantation in children. Study-level findings and limits: Expanded clones from the graft, numbering several hundred, reportedly supplied alpha-beta T cells about two months after transplant.

This CDR3 contains 13 residues. CDR1 SGHRS and CDR2 YFSETQ come from the germline V gene. Between the trimmed V and J ends, which lost 0 bases and 8 bases, there was a span of 9 bases. Library preparation (for TCRbeta) was performed with unique molecular identifiers. TCRdb analysed the PCR reads with MiXCR anew, one entry per CDR3 protein. Among 200,000 to 250,000 distinct CDR3 sequences listed, roughly 8.2% were seen once. This clonotype has at least ten counts. Its cognate antigen is unknown. This receptor was taken from a male patient between 10 and 17 years old who had a stem cell transplant for acute lymphoblastic leukemia, so the T cells may come from the graft donor. The material sequenced was PBMCs, mostly from graft donor cells, taken 180 days after TCRalphabeta/CD19-depleted stem cell transplant. The genes are TRBV5-1 and TRBJ2-1; the D is unclear. This CDR3 is CASSLGAGDEQFF. The CDR3 nucleotides read TGCGCCAGCAGCTTGGGGGCAGGCGATGAGCAGTTCTTC.